This T cell receptor (beta chain) derives from a study of identical twins. TCRdb re-called the 5' RACE reads with MiXCR, one entry per CDR3 protein. This sample has about 550,000 distinct CDR3 sequences, with around 22% found just once. Findings and limits, study-wide: Abundant cord blood beta clonotypes carried fewer insertions; memory repertoires showed none.

About this clonotype itself: Its specificity is unknown.

This CDR3 contains 16 residues. With V trimmed by 3 bases and J by 2 bases, 8 bases remained unmatched. CDR1 is SGDLS and CDR2 is YYNGEE in the germline V gene. The same data also went into a second study, on yellow fever vaccine responses in identical twins.

The rearrangement joins TRBV9 to TRBJ2-7, with 10 bases lining up with TRBD2. The receptor was isolated from a woman younger than 30 in good health. The sequencing sample was made of CD4+ T cells sorted from blood. This CDR3 is CASSAQAGGGTYEQYF. Written as DNA, the CDR3 is TGTGCCAGCAGCGCCCAAGCGGGAGGGGGGACCTACGAGCAGTACTTC.